A selection of T cell receptor beta chains follows, all from one sample in a study of shared clonotypes between healthy human individuals. Repertoires were generated with immunoSEQ multiplex PCR, while TCRdb's copy carries only in-frame clones and drops some. The data show over a million clones, approximately 80% seen once. The sample taken for sequencing was memory CD4+ T cells from PBMCs. The source of these receptors is a man between 18 and 29 years old in good health. Some clones in this sample may be carry-over from other donors' samples. Each CDR3 is given with its conserved first and last residue. A D gene is named only where the DNA matches it firmly. Not every row has a clone size; where given, it reads once, few, many or a size class.

TRBV6-1,TRBJ2-5,few,NA,TGTGCCAGCAGTGAAATCGGTCGGGGAGAGACCCAGTACTTC,CASSEIGRGETQYF
TRBV6-1,TRBJ1-2,NA,NA,TGTGCCAGCAGTGAACTCCGACAGCTCTATGGCTACACCTTC,CASSELRQLYGYTF
TRBV6-4,TRBJ2-7,NA,NA,TGTGCCAGCAGTGATCATACAGGGTTATCCGGCGAGCAGTACTTC,CASSDHTGLSGEQYF
TRBV30,TRBJ2-2,many,NA,TGTGCCTGGAGTGCCACCCGAAGCACCGGGGAGCTGTTTTTT,CAWSATRSTGELFF
TRBV23-1,TRBJ2-7,NA,TRBD2,TGCGCCAGCAGTCAAATCGGACTAGCGGGAGAAGGGGACGAGCAGTACTTC,CASSQIGLAGEGDEQYF
TRBV7-3,TRBJ2-2,NA,NA,TGTGCCAGCACCCAAACGACACGTTGGGCCGGGGAGCTGTTTTTT,CASTQTTRWAGELFF
TRBV28,TRBJ2-3,NA,NA,TGTGCCAGCACGGCGGTCTACACAGATACGCAGTATTTT,CASTAVYTDTQYF
TRBV11-2,TRBJ2-7,NA,NA,TGTGCCAGCAGCCCGGGGACGTTGGTTGAGGTTAAGCCCGAGCAGTACTTC,CASSPGTLVEVKPEQYF
TRBV6-6,TRBJ1-3,NA,TRBD1,TGTGCCAGCAGTCTCGACAGGGCGGGAAACACCATATATTTT,CASSLDRAGNTIYF
TRBV2,TRBJ2-5,NA,NA,TGTGCCAGCAGTGAGGAGAGGGGGGCTGGGGAGACCCAGTACTTC,CASSEERGAGETQYF
TRBV7-8,TRBJ1-2,NA,NA,TGTGCCAGCAGCTTAGCATCGGACGTGGCAAACTATGGCTACACCTTC,CASSLASDVANYGYTF
TRBV5-1,TRBJ1-4,NA,NA,TGCGCCAGCAGCCTCGAAGTGGGCAGACCGAATGAAAAACTGTTTTTT,CASSLEVGRPNEKLFF
TRBV18,TRBJ2-2,once,TRBD2,TGTGCCAGCTCACCGGGACTAGCGGCGAACACCGGGGAGCTGTTTTTT,CASSPGLAANTGELFF
TRBV2,TRBJ2-2,NA,TRBD1,TGTGCCAGCTGCGGACAGGGGGCGAACACCGGGGAGCTGTTTTTT,CASCGQGANTGELFF
TRBV11-2,TRBJ2-1,NA,NA,TGTGCCAGCAGCTTGTCGACAGCCTACAATGAGCAGTTCTTC,CASSLSTAYNEQFF
TRBV7-9,TRBJ2-3,NA,TRBD1,TGTGCCAGCAGCCTACGGGACAGGGGTTCTGGTACGCAGTATTTT,CASSLRDRGSGTQYF
TRBV7-2,TRBJ1-1,NA,NA,TGTGCCAGCAGGCCGGGACGGGAGAACACTGAAGCTTTCTTT,CASRPGRENTEAFF
TRBV5-1,TRBJ1-4,few,NA,TGCGCCAGCAGCCTGAGGCCGGGCGAGGAAAAACTGTTTTTT,CASSLRPGEEKLFF
TRBV28,TRBJ2-1,NA,NA,TGTGCCAGCAGGGGAGCGGACCGCTACTACAATGAGCAGTTCTTC,CASRGADRYYNEQFF
TRBV5-1,TRBJ2-4,NA,TRBD1,TGCGCCAGCAGCTTCGACAGGGCAAAAAACATTCAGTACTTC,CASSFDRAKNIQYF
TRBV9,TRBJ1-5,NA,NA,TGTGCCAGCAGCGTATACGGAGTTGGTCCCCAGCATTTT,CASSVYGVGPQHF
TRBV18,TRBJ2-6,few,NA,TGTGCCAGCTCATCCTTATCCTCTGGGGCCAACGTCCTGACTTTC,CASSSLSSGANVLTF
TRBV11-2,TRBJ1-2,NA,TRBD1,TGTGCCAGCAGAACTACCCGGGACAGGGGTACGGGCTACACCTTC,CASRTTRDRGTGYTF
TRBV4-3,TRBJ2-3,NA,NA,TGCGCCAGCAGCCAATTTCAATCTGATACGCAGTATTTT,CASSQFQSDTQYF
TRBV29-1,TRBJ1-1,few,NA,TGCAGCGGGACAGAGGGGTACACTGAAGCTTTCTTT,CSGTEGYTEAFF
TRBV28,TRBJ2-7,NA,TRBD1,TGTGCCAGCAGTTTATCCCCCGGGACAGCCTCCTACGAGCAGTACTTC,CASSLSPGTASYEQYF
TRBV5-1,TRBJ1-5,NA,NA,TGCGCCAGCAGCTTGGGCCCGCAGACAGATAATCAGCCCCAGCATTTT,CASSLGPQTDNQPQHF
TRBV5-1,TRBJ1-1,NA,NA,TGCGCCAGCAGCTGGGGTGGGGACGTCACTGAAGCTTTCTTT,CASSWGGDVTEAFF
TRBV5-1,TRBJ2-1,many,NA,TGCGCCAGCAGCTTGGCGGTCCTGAGCTCCTACAATGAGCAGTTCTTC,CASSLAVLSSYNEQFF
TRBV25-1,TRBJ2-1,NA,NA,TGTGCCAGCAGTGAGGCGAGAAACTCCTACAATGGGCAGTTCTTC,CASSEARNSYNGQFF
TRBV18,TRBJ2-7,NA,NA,TGTGCCAGCTCACCACAGGGGGGCAACGAGCAGTACTTC,CASSPQGGNEQYF
TRBV5-4,TRBJ1-3,NA,NA,TGTGCCAGCAGCTTCTTAACAGCATCTGGAAACACCATATATTTT,CASSFLTASGNTIYF
TRBV2,TRBJ2-5,NA,NA,TGTGCCAGCGGACGCCGGGCCCCGGCAGGAGAGACCCAGTACTTC,CASGRRAPAGETQYF
TRBV7-9,TRBJ2-1,NA,NA,TGTGCCAGCAGCTTAGCAGGGGCTAGCGAGCAGTTCTTC,CASSLAGASEQFF
TRBV27,TRBJ2-7,few,NA,TGTGCCAGCAGACTTAGTGGCCCCCTTCCCTACGAGCAGTACTTC,CASRLSGPLPYEQYF
TRBV5-4,TRBJ1-2,NA,NA,TGTGCCAGCAGCCAAGACAGTGTCTATGGCTACACCTTC,CASSQDSVYGYTF
TRBV28,TRBJ2-6,NA,NA,TGTGCCAGCAGGCCCACCGTCGGGGCGGGCACTTCTGGGGCCAACGTCCTGACTTTC,CASRPTVGAGTSGANVLTF
TRBV6-5,TRBJ2-5,NA,TRBD2,TGTGCCAGCAGCGGGACTAGCCGGCAAGAGACCCAGTACTTC,CASSGTSRQETQYF
TRBV7-9,TRBJ2-2,NA,NA,TGTGCCAGCTCCTGGAACACCGGGGAGCTGTTTTTT,CASSWNTGELFF
TRBV18,TRBJ1-4,NA,NA,TGTGCCAGCTCACCGGCGACACGGAATGAAAAACTGTTTTTT,CASSPATRNEKLFF
TRBV14,TRBJ2-1,NA,TRBD2,TGTGCCAGCAGCCCAACTGGGACTAGTGTTCGCAATGAGCAGTTCTTC,CASSPTGTSVRNEQFF
TRBV5-4,TRBJ2-7,NA,NA,TGTGCCAGCAGCTTGGACAGGGTAGTTTCCTACGAGCAGTACTTC,CASSLDRVVSYEQYF
TRBV6-5,TRBJ2-1,NA,NA,TGTGCCAGCAGCCTGGTAGGGGGCGGGAGAAATGAGCAGTTCTTC,CASSLVGGGRNEQFF
TRBV6-6,TRBJ1-1,NA,NA,TGTGCCAGCAGTTACTGGACTTCATTGTACACTGAAGCTTTCTTT,CASSYWTSLYTEAFF
TRBV2,TRBJ1-4,NA,NA,TGTGCCAGCAGTGACAAGGAAAAACTGTTTTTT,CASSDKEKLFF
TRBV11-2,TRBJ1-5,NA,NA,TGTGCCAGCAGCTTAGGGTGGAGCAATCAGCCCCAGCATTTT,CASSLGWSNQPQHF
TRBV18,TRBJ2-7,NA,NA,TGTGCCAGCTCGACCTCCCATTTACGGTCCTACGAGCAGTACTTC,CASSTSHLRSYEQYF
TRBV28,TRBJ1-1,NA,NA,TGTGCCAGCATGGCCGGCCAACCTGAAGCTTTCTTT,CASMAGQPEAFF